A single sample is the source of the 22 T cell receptor beta chains below, sequenced in a study of blood T cells in healthy people across ages. For the second PCR, which ran for about 7 to 11 cycles, a sample-barcoded 5' primer and a J-beta primer mix were used. TCRdb called the 5' RACE reads again in MiXCR, with one record for every CDR3 protein. The sample lists over 500,000 distinct CDR3 sequences, 25% to 35% seen once, with under 4.5% in the top ten. The sample was also linked to a second study, of T cells of mothers and their children.

Sample: blood. Receptor source: a boy younger than 10 in good health.

This clonotype was observed a few times. The chain uses TRBV5-4 and TRBJ2-1; 12 positions agree with TRBD2. TRBJ2-7 explains the end of the DNA better; the J call may be wrong. The CDR3 is 15 amino acids. Germline lookup yields CDR1 SGHNT and CDR2 YYREEE (reference sequence). CDR3 loop: CASSLGLAGDREQYF. The CDR3 region has the DNA TGTGCCAGCAGCTTGGGACTAGCGGGAGATCGCGAGCAGTACTTC.

In its sample, this clonotype was seen a few times. The rearrangement uses TRBV30 and TRBJ2-4, with D unresolved. This CDR3 has 14 residues. Germline V CDR1 and CDR2: GTSNPN, SVGIG (reference sequence). Trimming stripped 3 bases from V and 6 bases from J, with 15 bases between. CDR3: CAWSLPESGNIQYF. DNA for the CDR3: TGTGCCTGGAGCCTCCCCGAGTCGGGAAACATTCAGTACTTC.

In this sample, this clonotype turned up a few times. The V gene is TRBV2, the J gene TRBJ1-6; a possible D gene is TRBD1 (5 bases). Germline CDR1 reads SNHLY; CDR2 reads FYNNEI. Trimming pared 6 bases from V and 0 bases from J, leaving 12 bases between. The CDR3 runs 16 residues. The CDR3 DNA follows: TGTGCCAGCAGGCTGGACACCGGCTCCTATAATTCACCCCTCCACTTT. Protein: CASRLDTGSYNSPLHF.

The chain has TRBV6-1 and TRBJ2-3; the D gene is possibly TRBD2 (6 bases). Trimming left V 5 bases short and J 0 bases short, with 15 bases between. Germline CDR1 MNHNS, CDR2 SASEGT. This CDR3 contains 16 residues. For the CDR3, the DNA is TGTGCCAGCAGTAGCCGGGGGACCCCTAGCACAGATACGCAGTATTTT. The encoded protein is CASSSRGTPSTDTQYF.

As DNA, the CDR3 is TGTGCCAGCAGTCCAGGACTAGCGGGAGGGGTCTACGAGCAGTACTTC. This translates into CASSPGLAGGVYEQYF. The chain is built from TRBV27 and TRBJ2-5; 15 bases fit TRBD2. The J call may be wrong; the DNA end is better matched by TRBJ2-7. This CDR3 is 16 amino acids long. Per the germline V gene, CDR1 is MNHEY and CDR2 is SMNVEV (reference sequence).

This clonotype appeared a few times. This chain links TRBV29-1 with TRBJ2-5; possibly TRBD2 for D (5 bases). Trimming removed 3 bases from V and 9 bases from J, with 23 bases in between. Germline CDR1 SQVTM, CDR2 ANQGSEA. The CDR3 contains 15 residues. The CDR3 bases are TGCAGCGTTGATTCTTCTAGGGCACCTCACGGGGCCCAGTACTTC. Protein sequence: CSVDSSRAPHGAQYF.

The chain joins TRBV20-1 to TRBJ2-7; 7 bases match TRBD1. Germline values: CDR1 DFQATT, CDR2 SNEGSKA (reference sequence). V gave up 0 bases and J gave up 0 bases; unmatched junction bases: 5. This CDR3 comprises 15 residues. The CDR3 reads CSARETGQSSYEQYF. The CDR3 nucleotides read TGCAGTGCTAGAGAAACGGGACAGAGCTCCTACGAGCAGTACTTC.

Only a few counts were recorded for this clonotype. The chain recombines TRBV12-3 or TRBV12-4 with TRBJ1-4; TRBD1 is a possible D gene (6 bases). The ends were cut back, 2 bases at V and 7 bases at J, with 11 bases in the middle. The CDR3 loop spans 14 amino acids. The CDR3 bases are TGTGCCAGCAGTTTACTGGGGGCGCGTGAAAAACTGTTTTTT. Translating it yields CASSLLGAREKLFF.

The chain combines TRBV6-2 or TRBV6-3 with TRBJ2-1; 12 positions match TRBD2. CDR1 and CDR2 (germline): MNHEY, SVGEGT. With 4 bases clipped from V and 9 bases from J, the junction kept 16 bases outside the gene matches. The CDR3 spans 18 residues. CDR3 sequence: CASSLRLAGVPLYPEQFF. The CDR3 DNA is TGTGCCAGCAGTTTGCGACTAGCGGGAGTCCCCCTGTATCCTGAGCAGTTCTTC.

This clonotype occurred once. This rearrangement joins TRBV19 to TRBJ1-2, with TRBD1 identical over 12 bases. This CDR3 spans 16 amino acids. Unmatched junction bases numbered 10, after V lost 6 bases and J lost 5 bases. The germline CDR1 and CDR2 sequences are LNHDA and SQIVND (reference sequence). CDR3 sequence (DNA): TGTGCCAGTAGCGGTGGGGACAGGGGGCGTCGGTATGGCTACACCTTC. This translates into CASSGGDRGRRYGYTF.

The V and J genes are TRBV30 and TRBJ2-7, with 8 bases that match TRBD1. CDR1 is GTSNPN and CDR2 is SVGIG in the germline V gene (reference sequence). V lost 5 bases and J lost 7; bases outside the gene matches: 10. The length of the CDR3 is 13 residues. CDR3 sequence (DNA): TGTGCCTGGGCCCCGGACAGGGTGAGGGAGCAGTACTTC. It specifies CAWAPDRVREQYF.

The chain combines TRBV7-9 with TRBJ2-7, with TRBD2 matching 9 bases. With 3 bases clipped from V and 6 bases from J, the junction kept 9 bases outside the gene matches. The germline gives CDR1 SEHNR, CDR2 FQNEAQ (reference sequence). CDR3 length equals 15 residues. The CDR3 loop reads CASSFPGTSLREQYF. CDR3 sequence (DNA): TGTGCCAGCAGCTTTCCCGGGACTAGCCTTCGCGAGCAGTACTTC.

The chain employs TRBV4-1 and TRBJ2-7; D gene uncertain. CDR1 is MGHRA and CDR2 is YSYEKL in the germline V gene. Trimming left V 1 base short and J 2 bases short, with 9 bases between. CDR3 length: 14 residues. The CDR3 reads CASSQGAGPYEQYF. The CDR3 nucleotides are TGCGCCAGCAGCCAAGGGGCCGGACCCTACGAGCAGTACTTC.

This clonotype was found a few times. The chain employs TRBV4-3 and TRBJ1-2; D is unresolved. Trimming shortened V by 1 base and J by 2 bases, and 11 bases separated the two germline ends. The germline gives CDR1 LGHNA, CDR2 YSLEER. This CDR3 spans 15 amino acids. CDR3 region: CASSQAALRNYGYTF. CDR3 nucleotide sequence: TGCGCCAGCAGCCAAGCGGCCCTAAGGAACTATGGCTACACCTTC.

The chain couples TRBV7-9 to TRBJ2-1; D not resolved. Germline-derived CDR1 and CDR2 are SEHNR and FQNEAQ (reference sequence). Trimming left V 3 bases short and J 3 bases short, with 9 bases between. The CDR3 contains 14 residues. The CDR3 loop is CASSFLADYNEQFF. As DNA, the CDR3 is TGTGCCAGCAGCTTCTTGGCAGACTACAATGAGCAGTTCTTC. The entire variable domain, with the rest obtained from reference TRBV7-9 and TRBJ2-1, is as follows: DTGVSQNPRHKITKRGQNVTFRCDPISEHNRLYWYRQTLGQGPEFLTYFQNEAQLEKSRLLSDRFSAERPKGSFSTLEIQRTEQGDSAMYLCASSFLADYNEQFFGPGTRLTVL.

This clonotype turned up a few times. J is TRBJ1-3 and V is TRBV25-1, with TRBD1 as a possible D gene (5 bases). The CDR3 sequence is 15 residues long. Germline lookup yields CDR1 MGHDK and CDR2 SYGVNS. Trimming took off 3 bases at V and 0 bases at J, with 9 bases between the two ends. The CDR3: CASSEGGSSGNTIYF. The CDR3 DNA reads as TGTGCCAGCAGTGAGGGGGGAAGCTCTGGAAACACCATATATTTT.

This clonotype has at least ten counts. The DNA of the CDR3 is TGCAGCGTTGCTCCCACTCCGAACACTGAAGCTTTCTTT. It yields the protein CSVAPTPNTEAFF. The chain carries TRBV29-1 and TRBJ1-1; D unclear. CDR1 is SQVTM and CDR2 is ANQGSEA in the germline V gene. V dropped 4 bases and J dropped 1 base, with 10 bases sitting between them. The CDR3 consists of 13 residues.

The chain couples TRBV20-1 to TRBJ1-1, with TRBD1 as a possible D gene (5 bases). Germline CDR1 is DFQATT and CDR2 is SNEGSKA (reference sequence). Trimming left V 3 bases short and J 1 base short, with 12 bases between. This CDR3 region has 14 residues. The CDR3 DNA reads TGCAGTGCTAGTTTGGGGGTAGGGAACACTGAAGCTTTCTTT. It encodes CSASLGVGNTEAFF.

This clonotype was observed a few times. The chain links TRBV24-1 to TRBJ2-2; TRBD1 matches at 8 bases. Germline V gene lookup returns CDR1 KGHDR and CDR2 SFDVKD. J gave up 4 bases and V 7 bases, and 7 bases lay outside the gene matches. The CDR3 extends over 15 amino acids. As DNA, the CDR3 is TGTGCCACCAGGGAAGGACAGGGTGCCACCGGGGAGCTGTTTTTT. This encodes CATREGQGATGELFF.

This clonotype was counted only a few times. This sequence joins TRBV7-2 and TRBJ2-5; no reliable D call. The V end lost 5 bases, the J end lost 5 bases, and 21 bases lay between the germline ends. The CDR3 length is 16 residues. The V gene's germline CDR1 is SGHTA and CDR2 FQGNSA. CDR3 in DNA: TGTGCCAGCAGCAAAAACACGGCAGACCTAATGGAGACCCAGTACTTC. It yields the protein CASSKNTADLMETQYF.

The chain joins TRBV28 to TRBJ2-1; D may be TRBD2 (5 bases). This CDR3 has 16 amino acids. V gave up 6 bases and J gave up 4 bases, with 19 bases separating them. Per germline, CDR1 MDHEN and CDR2 SYDVKM. The DNA of the CDR3 is TGTGCCAGCAGGCGCGGGTGGGCGCTGAGTTACAATGAGCAGTTCTTC. Protein product: CASRRGWALSYNEQFF.

This clonotype appeared a few times. The chain employs TRBV7-9 and TRBJ1-2; D remains unclear. V lost 3 bases and J 6 bases, leaving 11 bases between the germline ends. The germline V gene has CDR1 SEHNR and CDR2 FQNEAQ (reference sequence). The CDR3 has 13 amino acids. In DNA, the CDR3 is TGTGCCAGCAGCTTTAAAACTGTAAATGGCTACACCTTC. It is translated as CASSFKTVNGYTF.